The 12 T cell receptor beta chains in this list originate from one sample, sequenced in a study of cytomegalovirus exposure and HLA in healthy donors. PCR used 60 Vbeta primers and 13 Jbeta primers. Sequencing was performed with immunoSEQ multiplex PCR; in TCRdb, only in-frame clones are kept and a portion is missing. The table has under 200,000 clones, over 75% seen once. The sample consisted of PBMCs. The receptor source for this set is a man aged 60 to 69 in good health and CMV-seronegative.

The V call is TRBV2, the J call TRBJ1-1; 8 nucleotides agree with TRBD1. CDR1 SNHLY and CDR2 FYNNEI come from the germline V gene. The CDR3 length is 15 residues. V shed 6 bases and J 1 base; nucleotides not matched to a gene: 7. CDR3 sequence reads: CASSFQGARNTEAFF. CDR3 coding DNA: TGTGCCAGCAGCTTTCAGGGGGCGCGGAACACTGAAGCTTTCTTT.

The CDR3 sequence is CASSLEQGSHGYTF. CDR3 DNA: TGCGCCAGCAGCTTAGAACAGGGATCCCATGGCTACACCTTC. The chain joins TRBV5-1 to TRBJ1-2, with a weak D call TRBD1 (6 bases). V lost 2 bases, J lost 6 bases, and 14 bases lay in between. This CDR3 is built from 14 residues. Germline CDR1 is SGHRS and CDR2 is YFSETQ.

This clone was observed a handful of times. Relative to the germline gene, one junction end is altered; a read error may explain this. The chain combines TRBV5-4 with TRBJ2-1; 9 bases are shared with TRBD2. This CDR3 contains 14 residues. The germline V gene has CDR1 SGHNT and CDR2 YYREEE (reference sequence). The CDR3 DNA follows: TGTGCCAGCAGCTTGGATCTGCGAGGACTAGCGCCAATCTTC. Protein: CASSLDLRGLAPIF.

The chain links TRBV29-1 to TRBJ2-3; TRBD1 agrees at 11 bases. Per the germline V gene, CDR1 is SQVTM and CDR2 is ANQGSEA. V dropped 4 bases and J dropped 5; count of bases not matched to a gene: 5. The CDR3 is 14 amino acids. CDR3 coding DNA: TGCAGCGTTGTGGACAGGGGGCTTCGAGATACGCAGTATTTT. The encoded protein is CSVVDRGLRDTQYF.

This rearrangement joins TRBV19 to TRBJ1-6, with 7 nucleotides matching TRBD1. Germline CDR1 reads LNHDA; CDR2 reads SQIVND (reference sequence). The CDR3 extends over 15 amino acids. V was clipped by 5 bases and J by 6 bases; unmatched bases: 7. The CDR3 loop is CASSQGRGPNSPLHF. CDR3 nucleotides: TGTGCCAGTAGTCAGGGTAGGGGGCCTAATTCACCCCTCCACTTT.

V is TRBV29-1 and J is TRBJ2-5; 10 bases line up with TRBD1. The CDR3 covers 17 residues. Trimming cost V 1 base and J 2 bases; bases outside gene matches: 10. Per germline, CDR1 SQVTM and CDR2 ANQGSEA. CDR3 sequence reads: CSVEAIPQGQGQETQYF. The CDR3 nucleotides read TGCAGCGTTGAAGCTATTCCACAGGGACAGGGGCAAGAGACCCAGTACTTC.

This sequence joins TRBV9 and TRBJ2-7; 10 nucleotides align to TRBD1. Trimming removed 4 bases from V and 1 base from J; junction bases left unmatched: 8. Germline assignment: CDR1 SGDLS and CDR2 YYNGEE. The CDR3 is made up of 16 amino acids. CDR3 in amino acids: CASSPGQGRGSYEQYF. In DNA form, the CDR3 reads TGTGCCAGCAGCCCGGGACAGGGGCGCGGTTCCTACGAGCAGTACTTC.

V usage is TRBV5-1 and J usage is TRBJ2-1; 8 nucleotides match TRBD2. This CDR3 is 16 amino acids long. Germline V CDR1 and CDR2: SGHRS, YFSETQ. Trimming removed 2 bases from V and 4 bases from J; junction bases left unmatched: 8. CDR3: CASSFLPSGPYNEQFF. DNA of the CDR3: TGCGCCAGCAGCTTCCTGCCTAGCGGGCCATACAATGAGCAGTTCTTC.

The chain carries TRBV4-1 and TRBJ1-2; 7 bases are shared with TRBD1. V was clipped by 5 bases and J by 5 bases; unmatched bases: 11. Germline CDR1 and CDR2: MGHRA and YSYEKL. CDR3 length: 15 amino acids. For the CDR3, the DNA is TGCGCCAGCAGCGCCAGGACAGGTCTTCCTTATGGCTACACCTTC. This codes for CASSARTGLPYGYTF.

This chain joins TRBV6-1 and TRBJ2-7, with TRBD2 matching 13 bases. Germline lookup yields CDR1 MNHNS and CDR2 SASEGT. CDR3 length: 15 amino acids. The J segment lost 3 bases and the V segment lost 3 bases, leaving 2 bases of the junction unmatched. In DNA, the CDR3 is TGTGCCAGCAGTGAGGGGACTAGCGGGATCTACGAGCAGTACTTC. Protein: CASSEGTSGIYEQYF.

The chain combines TRBV28 with TRBJ1-3; no definite D call. CDR1 and CDR2 from the germline V gene are MDHEN and SYDVKM. The CDR3 runs to 14 residues. The V and J ends lost 2 bases and 3 bases respectively, with 8 bases between them. CDR3 sequence reads: CASSLGRVGNTIYF. The CDR3 DNA reads as TGTGCCAGCAGTTTAGGGAGGGTTGGAAACACCATATATTTT.

For this clone: Compared with germline, one end of the junction differs, possibly owing to a read error. This rearrangement joins TRBV5-6 to TRBJ1-2; 7 bases align to TRBD1. This CDR3 comprises 17 residues. From germline, CDR1 is SGHDT and CDR2 YYEEEE. CDR3 residues: CASSLDQGGTFNYGYPF. CDR3 bases: TGTGCCAGCAGCTTGGATCAGGGGGGCACATTTAACTATGGCTACCCCTTC.